These T cell receptor beta chains were read from a single sample in a study of PD-1 blockade in classical Hodgkin lymphoma. This table comes from immunoSEQ multiplex PCR, and its TCRdb copy is limited to in-frame clones, with some not included. The top ten clones hold around 32% of a sample with 25,000 to 30,000 clones, about 81% of them seen once. Specimen: peripheral blood mononuclear cells (PBMCs), collected before the second cycle of nivolumab. The receptors derive from a human donor with classical Hodgkin lymphoma. Each CDR3 is given with its conserved first and last residue. Fields, in order: CDR3 DNA, CDR3 protein, clone size, D gene, V gene, J gene. A D gene is named only where the DNA matches it firmly. For some rows the clone size is stated as once, few or many, or as a class when expanded; others skip it.

TGTGCCGTTACAGGGACTGGAAACACCATATATTTT	CAVTGTGNTIYF	.	.	TRBV10-3	TRBJ1-3
TGTGCCACCAGCAGAGGAGTCATTAGTGTCTCTGGGGCCAACGTCCTGACTTTC	CATSRGVISVSGANVLTF	.	.	TRBV15	TRBJ2-6
TGCGCCAGCAGCCAAGGGTGGGGCACTCAGCCCCAGCATTTT	CASSQGWGTQPQHF	.	.	TRBV4-3	TRBJ1-5
TGTGCCAGCAGTGCCGGACAGGGTGTGGAAAAACTGTTTTTT	CASSAGQGVEKLFF	.	TRBD1	TRBV2	TRBJ1-4
TGTGCCAGCAGCCAAAACCTCTACGAGCAGTACTTC	CASSQNLYEQYF	.	.	TRBV11-2	TRBJ2-7
TGTGCCAGCAGTTACTCGACCACGGGCAGTTCACCCCTCCACTTT	CASSYSTTGSSPLHF	medium-sized	.	TRBV6-5	TRBJ1-6
TGTGCCAGTAGTACAGGGGCAGGAGTCACCGATACGCAGTATTTT	CASSTGAGVTDTQYF	.	.	TRBV19	TRBJ2-3
TGCGCCAGCAGCCCGTCGACAGGGACTGGAAACACCATATATTTT	CASSPSTGTGNTIYF	.	TRBD1	TRBV5-1	TRBJ1-3
TGTGCCAGCTATTCTGGTTACAGGGCAAAAGATACGCAGTATTTT	CASYSGYRAKDTQYF	medium-sized	.	TRBV6-5	TRBJ2-3
TGTGCCAGCAGCTTAGACTGGTCTGACTATGGCTACACCTTC	CASSLDWSDYGYTF	.	.	TRBV7-2	TRBJ1-2
TGTGCCTGGAGTGCCTTGGATGAAAAACTGTTTTTT	CAWSALDEKLFF	once	.	TRBV30	TRBJ1-4
TGTGCCTGGAGCTACAGGGATAATTCACCCCTCCACTTT	CAWSYRDNSPLHF	.	.	TRBV30	TRBJ1-6
TGTGCCAGCAGCCCGGGACTCAGCACAGATACGCAGTATTTT	CASSPGLSTDTQYF	.	.	TRBV2	TRBJ2-3
TGTGCCAGCAGCTTAAATTTGGAGACCCAGTACTTC	CASSLNLETQYF	.	.	TRBV7-9	TRBJ2-5
TGTGCCAGCAGCTTAGGGGACAGGGTTTCTTTCTTT	CASSLGDRVSFF	.	TRBD1	TRBV11-3	TRBJ1-1
TGTGCCAGCAGTTCGAACCCGGGACAGGGATCGAGTGAAGCTTTCTTT	CASSSNPGQGSSEAFF	.	TRBD1	TRBV6-6	TRBJ1-1
TGTGCCAGCTCACCAATCACACCGCTGAACACTGAAGCTTTCTTT	CASSPITPLNTEAFF	.	.	TRBV18	TRBJ1-1
TGTGCCAGCAGGGCCGGGACAGGGGAACAAGAGACCCAGTACTTC	CASRAGTGEQETQYF	.	TRBD1	TRBV7-9	TRBJ2-5
TGTGCCAGCAGCGGAACAAGGGGGTCTCAAGCTTTCTTT	CASSGTRGSQAFF	.	.	TRBV9	TRBJ1-1
TGTGCCAGCTCGACAGGAACGGGTCACGGGGGCTACACCTTC	CASSTGTGHGGYTF	.	.	TRBV18	TRBJ1-2
TGTGCCAGTAGAGTACGGGAGAATTCACCCCTCCACTTT	CASRVRENSPLHF	.	.	TRBV19	TRBJ1-6
TGTGCCAGCAGTATAGGGGGAAGTGGGGCCAACGTCCTGACTTTC	CASSIGGSGANVLTF	few	.	TRBV28	TRBJ2-6
TGCGCCAGCAGCTGGAGCCCAGGGGGATCTGGGGCCAACGTCCTGACTTTC	CASSWSPGGSGANVLTF	.	TRBD1	TRBV5-1	TRBJ2-6
TGTGCCATCAGTGATTCAGAGACCCAGTACTTC	CAISDSETQYF	.	.	TRBV10-3	TRBJ2-5
TGTGCCAGCTCAAAAGAAGTGGACAGGAGGACTGAAGCTTTCTTT	CASSKEVDRRTEAFF	.	TRBD1	TRBV18	TRBJ1-1
TGTGCCAGCAGCTTCCGGGACGGAAACACTGAAGCTTTCTTT	CASSFRDGNTEAFF	.	.	TRBV11-3	TRBJ1-1
TGTGCCAGCAGTAGGAGCCCAGGGGGAACCTACGAGCAGTACTTC	CASSRSPGGTYEQYF	.	TRBD1	TRBV27	TRBJ2-7
TGTGCCAGCAGCCAAGATCTAGGGAGCTCCTACAATGAGCAGTTCTTC	CASSQDLGSSYNEQFF	.	.	TRBV14	TRBJ2-1
TGCGCCAGTACCACAGGGGACGGGGAGCTGTTTTTT	CASTTGDGELFF	.	TRBD1	TRBV5-1	TRBJ2-2
TGTGCCAGCAGCTTCGGCGGGACTTCGGGCGGGAGCAAAAACATTCAGTACTTC	CASSFGGTSGGSKNIQYF	once	TRBD2	TRBV7-2	TRBJ2-4
TGTGCCAGCAGCTTTCAGGGGGCAGAGACCCAGTACTTC	CASSFQGAETQYF	.	TRBD1	TRBV5-6	TRBJ2-5
TGTGCCAGCAGTCCCTCAACCGGGCTCAATTCACCCCTCCACTTT	CASSPSTGLNSPLHF	.	.	TRBV6-6	TRBJ1-6
TGTGCTAGTGGTTTGGTACGAGTGGAGGGTGGCACCGGGGAGCTGTTTTTT	CASGLVRVEGGTGELFF	.	.	TRBV12-5	TRBJ2-2
TGTGCCAGCAGCTTAGTGCTAAGGGGGCGAGATGGCTACACCTTC	CASSLVLRGRDGYTF	few	TRBD1	TRBV7-2	TRBJ1-2
TGTGCCAGCAGCCAAGATTATAGGACAGCCTATAACGCTGAAGCTTTCTTT	CASSQDYRTAYNAEAFF	.	.	TRBV4-2	TRBJ1-1
TGCAGCATCACACCACTCTTTGTGACAGGGATGGGGAGGACGACTGAAGCTTTCTTT	CSITPLFVTGMGRTTEAFF	.	TRBD1	TRBV29-1	TRBJ1-1
TGCGCCAGCAGCCATGGGACAGCCACATGGCCCCAGCATTTT	CASSHGTATWPQHF	.	TRBD1	TRBV4-1	TRBJ1-5
TGCGCCAGCAGCTTGGGACACTCGAACACCGGGGAGCTGTTTTTT	CASSLGHSNTGELFF	.	.	TRBV5-1	TRBJ2-2
TGTGCCAGCAGCTTAGACGGGGGGGGGACTGAAGCTTTCTTT	CASSLDGGGTEAFF	.	.	TRBV7-3	TRBJ1-1
TGTGCCAGCAGCCGCCAGGGGGCAGGGACTGAAGCTTTCTTT	CASSRQGAGTEAFF	few	TRBD1	TRBV7-9	TRBJ1-1
TGTGCCAGCTCACAAGACATGAGTGACTATGGCTACACCTTC	CASSQDMSDYGYTF	.	.	TRBV18	TRBJ1-2
TGCGCCAGCAGCTTGGGGCACAGCCTCTACGAGCAGTACTTC	CASSLGHSLYEQYF	.	.	TRBV5-1	TRBJ2-7
TGTGCCAGCAGCCCCTCTAGCGGCTACAATGAGCAGTTCTTC	CASSPSSGYNEQFF	.	TRBD2	TRBV7-3	TRBJ2-1
TGTGCCAGCAGTGAAAGCGGGGGGGAGCTGTTTTTT	CASSESGGELFF	.	.	TRBV2	TRBJ2-2
TGTGCCAGCAGCTTGGCTACCGGGACAGGGATGGACACCATATATTTT	CASSLATGTGMDTIYF	.	TRBD1	TRBV13	TRBJ1-3
TGTGCCAGTATGGGGACAGGGGGAAACACCATATATTTT	CASMGTGGNTIYF	medium-sized	TRBD1	TRBV19	TRBJ1-3
TGTGCCTCCGCTGGAGGGCGCCTCGCTGAAGCTTTCTTT	CASAGGRLAEAFF	.	.	TRBV2	TRBJ1-1
TGTGCCAGCAGCCCGGGTCCCATCTCCTACGAGCAGTACTTC	CASSPGPISYEQYF	.	.	TRBV6-1	TRBJ2-7
TGTGCCAGCACATTTCGGGCTGAAGCTTTCTTT	CASTFRAEAFF	.	.	TRBV6-5	TRBJ1-1
TGTGCCAGCTCACCACCGAACAGGGAGACCCAGTACTTC	CASSPPNRETQYF	.	.	TRBV18	TRBJ2-5
TGTGCCAGCAGTACCACAGGGGGCGATAATGAAAAACTGTTTTTT	CASSTTGGDNEKLFF	few	TRBD1	TRBV2	TRBJ1-4
TGTGCCTGGGGCCGGAGGGACAAGGAGTACTTC	CAWGRRDKEYF	.	.	TRBV30	TRBJ2-7